This T cell receptor beta chain was captured by sequencing in a study of cytomegalovirus exposure and HLA in healthy donors. Profiling relied on immunoSEQ multiplex PCR, and the TCRdb table lists in-frame clones only, not all of them. Here the sample spans 180,000 or so clones, around nine tenths being singletons. CDR3 length equals 15 residues. With 9 bases clipped from V and 7 bases from J, the junction kept 15 bases outside the gene matches. Per germline, CDR1 SGHNT and CDR2 YYREEE (reference sequence). The sample comprised PBMCs. V is TRBV5-4 and J is TRBJ2-7; 11 bases fit TRBD2. This sequence was found in a man younger than 35 in good health and CMV-seropositive. The CDR3 DNA sequence: TGTGCCACCACTATCAAACTAGCGGGAGCAGGAGAGCAGTACTTC. It translates to CATTIKLAGAGEQYF.